One and the same sample provided the 23 T cell receptor beta chains below, sequenced in a study of T cell responses to AZD1222 COVID-19 vaccine. Repertoires were generated with immunoSEQ multiplex PCR, while TCRdb's copy carries only in-frame clones and drops some. The sample yields around 100,000 clones, just under 90% seen once. The source material was peripheral blood, sampled on day 0 of AZD1222 vaccination. These receptors all come from an adult in good health.

The genes are TRBV6-5 and TRBJ1-5, with a weak D call TRBD1 (6 bases). Trimming removed 6 bases from V and 9 bases from J, with 21 bases in between. Germline values: CDR1 MNHEY, CDR2 SVGAGI. The CDR3 is 15 amino acids. Here the CDR3 DNA reads TGTGCCAGCAGGCCTACGAGGCAGGGGTCAGGGCCCCAGCATTTT. This codes for CASRPTRQGSGPQHF.

The gene calls are TRBV6-5 and TRBJ1-2; D may be TRBD1 (5 bases). The CDR3 contains 12 residues. With 9 bases removed from V and 1 base from J, the gap between germline ends came to 9 bases. Germline CDR1 MNHEY, CDR2 SVGAGI. The CDR3 here is CARQDGNYGYTF. The CDR3 nucleotides read TGTGCCAGACAGGACGGTAACTATGGCTACACCTTC.

This sequence joins TRBV15 and TRBJ2-7; maybe TRBD1 (6 bases). The CDR3 runs 14 residues. CDR1 LNHNV and CDR2 YYDKDF come from the germline V gene (reference sequence). Trimming took 6 bases from V and 2 from J, leaving 14 bases between them. CDR3 sequence reads: CATSRDRDTYEQYF. The DNA for the CDR3 is TGTGCCACCAGTCGAGATCGGGACACCTACGAGCAGTACTTC.

The sample holds one count of this clone. The chain has TRBV3-1 (or the pseudogene TRBV3-2) and TRBJ1-2, with D possibly matching TRBD1 (5 bases). Germline V gene lookup returns CDR1 LGHDT and CDR2 YNNKEL (reference sequence). V gave up 2 bases and J gave up 5 bases, with 12 bases separating them. This CDR3 spans 14 amino acids. The CDR3 reads CASSQFGTLYGYTF. CDR3 DNA sequence: TGTGCCAGCAGCCAATTTGGGACTCTTTATGGCTACACCTTC.

The V call is TRBV9, the J call TRBJ1-6; the D gene is possibly TRBD1 (6 bases). Germline V gene lookup returns CDR1 SGDLS and CDR2 YYNGEE. Trimming removed 0 bases at V and 11 bases at J, with 15 bases between. The CDR3 covers 15 residues. The CDR3 sequence is CASSVESTGWTPLHF. The CDR3 DNA sequence: TGTGCCAGCAGCGTAGAGAGTACAGGGTGGACACCCCTCCACTTT.

The rearrangement links TRBV5-6 to TRBJ2-7; 8 nucleotides agree with TRBD1. V dropped 0 bases and J dropped 4; count of bases not matched to a gene: 3. Germline V CDR1 and CDR2: SGHDT, YYEEEE. The CDR3 is 14 amino acids. The DNA of the CDR3 is TGTGCCAGCAGCTTGGACAGGGGGTTTTACGAGCAGTACTTC. This encodes CASSLDRGFYEQYF. Together with reference TRBV5-6 and TRBJ2-7, the CDR3 gives the full variable domain: DAGVTQSPTHLIKTRGQQVTLRCSPKSGHDTVSWYQQALGQGPQFIFQYYEEEERQRGNFPDRFSGHQFPNYSSELNVNALLLGDSALYLCASSLDRGFYEQYFGPGTRLTVT.

The gene calls are TRBV9 and TRBJ1-2; D not resolved. From germline, CDR1 is SGDLS and CDR2 YYNGEE. The V gene lost 0 bases and the J gene lost 0 bases, with 9 bases spanning the gap. The CDR3 length is 15 residues. CDR3 amino acids: CASSVAETANYGYTF. The CDR3 region has the DNA TGTGCCAGCAGCGTAGCTGAAACGGCTAACTATGGCTACACCTTC.

V is TRBV6-4 and J is TRBJ2-7; 10 bases line up with TRBD2. Germline CDR1 is MRHNA and CDR2 is SNTAGT. The junction had 11 bases not matched to a gene; V was cut back by 3 bases and J by 6 bases. The CDR3 runs to 16 residues. This CDR3 reads CASSDTGASGRGEQYF. CDR3 DNA sequence: TGTGCCAGCAGTGATACAGGCGCTAGCGGGAGAGGCGAGCAGTACTTC.

J is TRBJ1-6 and V is TRBV5-1; maybe TRBD1 (5 bases). V was trimmed by 10 bases and J by 10 bases, leaving 18 bases between them. Germline V CDR1 and CDR2: SGHRS, YFSETQ. This CDR3 comprises 13 residues. The CDR3 loop is CAHQGGLGSPLHF. CDR3 in DNA: TGCGCCCACCAGGGTGGGTTGGGGTCACCCCTCCACTTT.

The V call is TRBV19, the J call TRBJ2-7; D possibly corresponds to TRBD2 (7 bases). Looked up from germline, CDR1 is LNHDA and CDR2 is SQIVND (reference sequence). Trimming cost V 4 bases and J 5 bases, with 15 bases left between them. This CDR3 is 14 amino acids long. The CDR3 sequence is CASSTGGAGDEQYF. The CDR3 bases are TGTGCCAGTAGTACGGGGGGCGCCGGGGACGAGCAGTACTTC.

V and J are TRBV9 and TRBJ2-3; D call uncertain. Trimming shortened V by 0 bases and J by 3 bases, and 11 bases separated the two germline ends. The CDR3 is made up of 15 amino acids. Germline values: CDR1 SGDLS, CDR2 YYNGEE. The CDR3 is CASSVGLQRTDTQYF. Written as DNA, the CDR3 is TGTGCCAGCAGCGTAGGGCTTCAGAGGACAGATACGCAGTATTTT.

This clone was detected only a few times. The rearrangement uses TRBV2 and TRBJ2-7; no firm D call. The V gene lost 2 bases and the J gene lost 0 bases, with 17 bases spanning the gap. CDR3 length: 17 residues. The germline V gene encodes CDR1 SNHLY and CDR2 FYNNEI. The CDR3 DNA reads as TGTGCCAGCAGTGAATTGACCAGGCTAGGATCCTCCTACGAGCAGTACTTC. Residues: CASSELTRLGSSYEQYF. Supplemented by reference TRBV2 and TRBJ2-7, the full variable domain reads EPEVTQTPSHQVTQMGQEVILRCVPISNHLYFYWYRQILGQKVEFLVSFYNNEISEKSEIFDDQFSVERPDGSNFTLKIRSTKLEDSAMYFCASSELTRLGSSYEQYFGPGTRLTVT.

This rearrangement joins TRBV6-5 to TRBJ2-5; a weak D match, TRBD1 (5 bases). V was trimmed by 1 base and J by 4 bases, leaving 7 bases between them. The CDR3 length is 13 residues. The germline V gene encodes CDR1 MNHEY and CDR2 SVGAGI. The CDR3 sequence: CASSYFQGETQYF. The CDR3 DNA follows: TGTGCCAGCAGTTACTTTCAGGGAGAGACCCAGTACTTC.

The gene calls are TRBV7-2 and TRBJ2-3; 9 bases match TRBD2. The junction had 7 bases not matched to a gene; V was cut back by 6 bases and J by 3 bases. The CDR3 is 15 residues long. Germline V gene lookup returns CDR1 SGHTA and CDR2 FQGNSA. The CDR3 DNA sequence: TGTGCCAGCAGTGATAGCGGGAGTTGGACAGATACGCAGTATTTT. Its translation is CASSDSGSWTDTQYF. Full variable domain (missing parts from reference TRBV7-2 and TRBJ2-3): GAGVSQSPSNKVTEKGKDVELRCDPISGHTALYWYRQSLGQGLEFLIYFQGNSAPDKSGLPSDRFSAERTGGSVSTLTIQRTQQEDSAVYLCASSDSGSWTDTQYFGPGTRLTVL.

The CDR3 nucleotides read TGTGCCAGCAGCTTGGACGGGGGGCAGTCCGATGGCTACACCTTC. It encodes CASSLDGGQSDGYTF. The genes are TRBV5-6 and TRBJ1-2, with D possibly being TRBD1 (6 bases). Germline V gene sequence: CDR1 SGHDT, CDR2 YYEEEE. The V end was cut by 0 bases, the J end by 6 bases, with 15 bases between. There are 15 residues in the CDR3.

CDR3 bases: TGTGCCAGCTCACCACCGAATAGGCCTTATAGGAACACCATATATTTT. Amino acids: CASSPPNRPYRNTIYF. This sequence joins TRBV18 and TRBJ1-3; no reliable D call. V was trimmed by 0 bases and J by 7 bases, leaving 16 bases between them. CDR1 is KGHSH and CDR2 is LQKENI in the germline V gene. CDR3 length equals 16 residues.

The chain uses TRBV27 and TRBJ2-5; possible D gene TRBD2, 6 bases. There are 13 residues in the CDR3. Germline-derived CDR1 and CDR2 are MNHEY and SMNVEV (reference sequence). V was clipped by 6 bases and J by 5 bases, with 13 bases between them. The CDR3 DNA sequence: TGTGCCAGCAGACTCGGCGGGGACGAGACCCAGTACTTC. Its translation is CASRLGGDETQYF.

The J gene is TRBJ2-1, the V gene TRBV6-2 or TRBV6-3, with D unclear. Germline values: CDR1 MNHEY, CDR2 SVGEGT. This CDR3 has 14 residues. Between the trimmed V and J ends, which lost 5 bases and 8 bases, there was a span of 16 bases. The CDR3 DNA is TGTGCCAGCAGTCCCCTCAGAGCCCCCGATGAGCAGTTCTTC. It specifies CASSPLRAPDEQFF.

The chain employs TRBV10-3 and TRBJ1-5; the D is unclear. CDR1 and CDR2 (germline): ENHRY, SYGVKD. The CDR3 runs to 14 residues. V lost 3 bases to trimming and J lost 3 bases, with 9 bases between them. DNA of the CDR3: TGTGCCATCAGTGACGAGCGGGTCAATCAGCCCCAGCATTTT. This codes for CAISDERVNQPQHF.

The V call is TRBV19, the J call TRBJ1-2, with D uncertain. CDR3 length: 12 amino acids. V shed 3 bases and J shed 4 bases, with 6 bases lying between them. The germline V gene encodes CDR1 LNHDA and CDR2 SQIVND (reference sequence). The CDR3, as DNA: TGTGCCAGTAGTATGTCTCCCTATGGCTACACCTTC. Translated, it gives CASSMSPYGYTF.

This chain connects TRBV6-2 or TRBV6-3 to TRBJ1-2; D not resolved. V gave up 4 bases and J gave up 8 bases, with 17 bases separating them. Germline V gives CDR1 MNHEY, CDR2 SVGEGT. The CDR3 totals 14 residues. CDR3 DNA sequence: TGTGCCAGCAGTTTCGTGCCCCCCGAGCGGGGCTACACCTTC. Translated, it gives CASSFVPPERGYTF.

The CDR3 protein is CASSPRGRSEKLFF. The CDR3 coding sequence is TGTGCCAGCTCACCAAGGGGGAGGAGTGAAAAACTGTTTTTT. V and J are TRBV18 and TRBJ1-4; D is perhaps TRBD1 (6 bases). The CDR3 consists of 14 residues. The V end lost 2 bases, the J end lost 7 bases, and 11 bases lay between the germline ends. Germline V CDR1 and CDR2: KGHSH, LQKENI.

This chain uses TRBV4-1 with TRBJ2-2; D is undetermined. The CDR3 spans 15 residues. Germline assignment: CDR1 MGHRA and CDR2 YSYEKL. Trimming cost V 5 bases and J 1 base, with 11 bases left between them. The CDR3 nucleotides read TGCGCCAGCAGCGGCCGATTCTTGAACACCGGGGAGCTGTTTTTT. This translates into CASSGRFLNTGELFF.